What follows are 32 T cell receptor beta chains derived from one specimen sequenced in a study of blood T cells in healthy people across ages. Then a second PCR, running about 7 to 11 cycles, was carried out with a sample-barcoded 5' primer and a J-beta primer mix. TCRdb recomputed calls from the 5' RACE reads with MiXCR, one row per CDR3 protein. The sample has almost 300,000 distinct CDR3 sequences, roughly 27% seen once. Sample: blood. These receptors all come from a woman in her seventies in good health.

This clonotype was counted between two and nine times. As DNA, the CDR3 is TGTGCCAGCAGTTACATGGACAGCGCCAATCCTGAAGCTTTCTTT. Its protein is CASSYMDSANPEAFF. The rearrangement uses TRBV6-6 and TRBJ1-1, with TRBD1 as a possible D gene (6 bases). The CDR3 spans 15 residues. V was clipped by 2 bases and J by 6 bases, with 16 bases between them. Germline V gene lookup returns CDR1 MNHNY and CDR2 SVGAGI (reference sequence).

The V gene is TRBV6-2 or TRBV6-3, the J gene TRBJ2-7; D gene ambiguous. The end of the DNA fits TRBJ2-1 better, so the J call may be wrong. Germline CDR1 MNHEY, CDR2 SVGEGT. CDR3 length equals 13 residues. CDR3 nucleotide sequence: TGTGCCAGCAGTTTACGGATGGCAAATGAGCAGTTCTTC. Amino acids: CASSLRMANEQFF.

The chain couples TRBV18 to TRBJ2-7, with D uncertain. Germline assignment: CDR1 KGHSH and CDR2 LQKENI. With 5 bases removed from V and 2 bases from J, the gap between germline ends came to 7 bases. This CDR3 is 12 amino acids long. CDR3 residues: CASSESTYEQYF. The CDR3 DNA follows: TGTGCCAGCTCAGAATCGACCTACGAGCAGTACTTC.

V usage is TRBV5-1 and J usage is TRBJ2-1; TRBD2 might be the D (5 bases). Germline V CDR1 and CDR2: SGHRS, YFSETQ. This CDR3 is built from 14 residues. Trimming removed 1 base from V and 9 bases from J, with 14 bases in between. The CDR3 DNA reads as TGCGCCAGCAGCTTGTTGGGAGTTCTTACTGAGCAGTTCTTC. Protein: CASSLLGVLTEQFF.

This clonotype was observed a few times. This clone may be a read error of a much larger clone one base away. V and J are TRBV29-1 and TRBJ1-1; no clear D gene. CDR3 length equals 12 residues. Looked up from germline, CDR1 is SQVTM and CDR2 is ANQGSEA. The CDR3 sequence: CTWEQQNTEALF. CDR3 nucleotides: TGCACCTGGGAACAGCAGAACACTGAAGCTCTCTTT.

The chain uses TRBV5-1 and TRBJ1-2; D is uncertain. The germline V gene encodes CDR1 SGHRS and CDR2 YFSETQ. This CDR3 spans 14 amino acids. Trimming took off 0 bases at V and 4 bases at J, with 10 bases between the two ends. Written as DNA, the CDR3 is TGCGCCAGCAGCTTGGGGGGAACGACCTATGGCTACACCTTC. Residues: CASSLGGTTYGYTF.

This clonotype was seen only a few times. The rearrangement links TRBV20-1 to TRBJ2-5; D perhaps matches TRBD2 (6 bases). The better agreement between TRBJ2-1 and the DNA end casts doubt on the J call. Germline CDR1 is DFQATT and CDR2 is SNEGSKA (reference sequence). This CDR3 has 14 amino acids. The CDR3 sequence: CSAVSGVGFVTQFF. The CDR3 coding sequence is TGCAGTGCGGTTAGCGGAGTGGGTTTTGTGACCCAGTTCTTC.

With regard to this clonotype: A much larger clone sits a single nucleotide away, making a read error possible. DNA for the CDR3: TGCGCCAGCAGCCTACAGGGGAGAGACACCGGGGAGCTGTTTTTT. Its protein product is CASSLQGRDTGELFF. The rearrangement uses TRBV5-1 and TRBJ2-2; 7 nucleotides agree with TRBD1. Trimming at V came to 4 bases and at J to 3 bases, leaving 6 bases not matched to a gene. Per the germline V gene, CDR1 is SGHRS and CDR2 is YFSETQ. The CDR3 is 15 amino acids.

V is TRBV7-2 and J is TRBJ2-1; D is perhaps TRBD1 (6 bases). The DNA end is a closer match to TRBJ2-5, so the J assignment may be wrong. Germline CDR1 reads SGHTA; CDR2 reads FQGNSA. CDR3 length: 14 amino acids. CDR3 residues: CASRSGALSETQYF. The CDR3, as DNA: TGTGCCAGCAGGTCAGGGGCTTTAAGTGAGACCCAGTACTTC.

The chain combines TRBV7-9 with TRBJ2-3; no reliable D call. The CDR3 has 12 amino acids. The V end was cut by 6 bases, the J end by 0 bases, with 4 bases between. The germline CDR1 and CDR2 sequences are SEHNR and FQNEAQ (reference sequence). CDR3 DNA sequence: TGTGCCAGCAGACAGAGCACAGATACGCAGTATTTT. As protein: CASRQSTDTQYF.

This clonotype was recorded once. This chain links TRBV5-6 with TRBJ1-2; the D is unclear. The V gene's germline CDR1 is SGHDT and CDR2 YYEEEE. The CDR3 consists of 13 residues. V shed 0 bases and J shed 3 bases, with 6 bases lying between them. The DNA of the CDR3 is TGTGCCAGCAGCTTGGGGAACGACTATGGCTACACCTTC. It yields the protein CASSLGNDYGYTF.

This clonotype has just a few counts. J is TRBJ2-1 and V is TRBV20-1, with 14 bases that match TRBD2. The CDR3 has 15 amino acids. J was trimmed by 6 bases and V by 6 bases; bases with no gene match: 7. The germline V gene encodes CDR1 DFQATT and CDR2 SNEGSKA (reference sequence). The CDR3 nucleotides read TGCAGTGCCAGGGGACTAGCGGGAGTCGGCAATGAGCAGTTCTTC. The encoded protein is CSARGLAGVGNEQFF.

The chain has TRBV12-3 or TRBV12-4 and TRBJ2-5; no clear D. Trimming left V 1 base short and J 4 bases short, with 4 bases between. The CDR3 loop spans 12 amino acids. CDR3 amino acids: CASSLGIETQYF. The CDR3 coding sequence is TGTGCCAGCAGTTTAGGAATAGAGACCCAGTACTTC.

The rearrangement links TRBV11-2 to TRBJ1-1; TRBD1 might be the D (6 bases). CDR3 length equals 12 residues. The V and J ends lost 3 bases and 8 bases respectively, with 10 bases between them. Per germline, CDR1 SGHAT and CDR2 FQNNGV. CDR3 in DNA: TGTGCCAGCAGCTTCCGGGACAAGGAAGCTTTCTTT. It specifies CASSFRDKEAFF.

V usage is TRBV6-5 and J usage is TRBJ2-3; D not certain. The CDR3 consists of 15 residues. The germline V gene encodes CDR1 MNHEY and CDR2 SVGAGI. V dropped 0 bases and J dropped 5 bases, with 12 bases sitting between them. CDR3 in DNA: TGTGCCAGCAGTTACTCCGGCGGTCTCCAAGATACGCAGTATTTT. Its protein product is CASSYSGGLQDTQYF.

This clonotype has only a few counts. The rearrangement joins TRBV7-8 to TRBJ2-5; 8 bases are shared with TRBD2. The J call may be in error: the DNA end matches TRBJ2-1 better. Germline V lookup: CDR1 SGHVS, CDR2 FQNEAQ. This CDR3 spans 15 amino acids. The CDR3 region has the DNA TGTGCCAGCAGCTTACAGGCTAGCGGGTTCGATGAGCAGTTCTTC. It yields the protein CASSLQASGFDEQFF.

This clonotype was recorded at least ten times. CDR3 loop: CASSEDASYNEQFF. DNA for the CDR3: TGTGCCAGCAGCGAGGACGCCTCCTACAATGAGCAGTTCTTC. V is TRBV6-2 or TRBV6-3 and J is TRBJ2-1; D gene unclear. V lost 6 bases, J lost 0 bases, and 9 bases lay in between. CDR1 is MNHEY and CDR2 is SVGEGT in the germline V gene. The CDR3 covers 14 residues.

This clonotype was detected only a few times. The V and J genes are TRBV20-1 and TRBJ1-4; 10 bases are shared with TRBD1. Trimming removed 6 bases from V and 8 bases from J; junction bases left unmatched: 9. The CDR3 has 14 residues. Germline CDR1 reads DFQATT; CDR2 reads SNEGSKA (reference sequence). The CDR3 spells CSAERQGAREKLFF. In DNA, the CDR3 is TGCAGTGCAGAAAGACAGGGGGCTAGGGAAAAACTGTTTTTT.

This clonotype was counted a few times. The chain has TRBV5-6 and TRBJ2-5; D remains ambiguous. Per the germline V gene, CDR1 is SGHDT and CDR2 is YYEEEE. CDR3 length: 18 residues. V lost 4 bases and J 2 bases, leaving 24 bases between the germline ends. CDR3 in DNA: TGTGCCAGCAGCCCGACGGCCTCCCGGCGGTTGGGACAAGAGACCCAGTACTTC. This gives the protein CASSPTASRRLGQETQYF.

The chain joins TRBV3-1 to TRBJ2-7; 13 bases agree with TRBD2. Germline trimming cut 5 bases from V and 2 bases from J; bases unmatched to any gene: 6. Germline V gives CDR1 LGHDT, CDR2 YNNKEL (reference sequence). The CDR3 consists of 16 residues. DNA of the CDR3: TGTGCCAGCAGCGCGCAACTAGCGGGAGGGACCTACGAGCAGTACTTC. Translated, it gives CASSAQLAGGTYEQYF.

This clonotype was seen only a few times. The genes are TRBV19 and TRBJ2-4; 7 bases fit TRBD2. V lost 5 bases to trimming and J lost 7 bases; unmatched junction nucleotides: 8. Germline lookup yields CDR1 LNHDA and CDR2 SQIVND (reference sequence). The CDR3 runs 14 residues. The CDR3 sequence: CASSGGERFNIQYF. Written as DNA, the CDR3 is TGTGCCAGTAGTGGGGGGGAGCGGTTTAACATTCAGTACTTC.

This clonotype was found a few times. The V gene is TRBV5-4, the J gene TRBJ2-5; D perhaps matches TRBD2 (5 bases). Near its end, the DNA agrees better with TRBJ2-7, so the J call may be wrong. The CDR3 has 12 residues. Germline CDR1 SGHNT, CDR2 YYREEE (reference sequence). The CDR3 sequence: CASSLTRDEQYF. The CDR3, as DNA: TGTGCCAGCAGCTTGACGAGGGACGAGCAGTACTTC.

There are a few counts of this clonotype. This chain uses TRBV20-1 with TRBJ1-1, with D unclear. The V and J ends lost 3 bases and 3 bases respectively, with 14 bases between them. This CDR3 is 14 amino acids long. CDR1 and CDR2 (germline): DFQATT, SNEGSKA (reference sequence). The CDR3 DNA sequence: TGCAGTGCTAGTCAATTTTTTAAGGACACTGAAGCTTTCTTT. The encoded protein is CSASQFFKDTEAFF.

This clonotype was seen only a few times. This sequence joins TRBV11-2 and TRBJ2-5; D tentatively fits TRBD1 or TRBD2 (5 bases each). The germline gives CDR1 SGHAT, CDR2 FQNNGV. This CDR3 has 19 amino acids. With 1 base removed from V and 0 bases from J, the gap between germline ends came to 21 bases. The CDR3: CASSLGSRGLDLYQETQYF. The CDR3 region has the DNA TGTGCCAGCAGCTTAGGGTCTCGGGGCCTCGACCTTTACCAAGAGACCCAGTACTTC. Looking up the rest from reference TRBV11-2 and TRBJ2-5 gives the full variable domain: EAGVAQSPRYKIIEKRQSVAFWCNPISGHATLYWYQQILGQGPKLLIQFQNNGVVDDSQLPKDRFSAERLKGVDSTLKIQPAKLEDSAVYLCASSLGSRGLDLYQETQYFGPGTRLLVL.

The CDR3 spells CASSLRIGGSWGEQYF. The CDR3 coding sequence is TGTGCCAGCAGCTTAAGGATTGGCGGGAGTTGGGGTGAGCAGTACTTC. V and J are TRBV11-2 and TRBJ2-7, with 7 nucleotides matching TRBD2. This CDR3 comprises 16 residues. J gave up 7 bases and V 2 bases, and 14 bases lay outside the gene matches. Germline V lookup: CDR1 SGHAT, CDR2 FQNNGV.

This clonotype has a handful of counts. This chain joins TRBV7-8 and TRBJ2-1; 8 bases are shared with TRBD2. Looked up from germline, CDR1 is SGHVS and CDR2 is FQNEAQ. V dropped 3 bases and J dropped 8; count of bases not matched to a gene: 6. This CDR3 has 14 residues. CDR3 sequence: CASSLGTRRDEQFF. The CDR3 region has the DNA TGTGCCAGCAGCTTGGGGACTAGACGGGATGAGCAGTTCTTC.

This clonotype appeared a few times. The chain employs TRBV20-1 and TRBJ1-2; possible D gene TRBD1, 6 bases. The V gene's germline CDR1 is DFQATT and CDR2 SNEGSKA (reference sequence). This CDR3 has 14 amino acids. V was shortened by 1 base and J by 4 bases, with 13 bases between the two germline ends. The CDR3: CSARVSDSLYGYTF. DNA of the CDR3: TGCAGTGCTAGAGTTTCGGACAGCCTCTATGGCTACACCTTC.

This chain uses TRBV3-1 with TRBJ2-1; 9 nucleotides match TRBD2. Trimming took 1 base from V and 10 from J; bases not matched to a gene: 11. Germline CDR1 LGHDT, CDR2 YNNKEL (reference sequence). The CDR3 loop spans 16 amino acids. The CDR3, as DNA: TGTGCCAGCAGCCAAGCGGCTAGCGGGATCTATCGGGAGCAGTTCTTC. Protein: CASSQAASGIYREQFF.

This clonotype has only a few counts. The V call is TRBV28, the J call TRBJ1-4, with 7 bases identical to TRBD1. The length of the CDR3 is 12 residues. J lost 10 bases, V lost 5 bases, and 4 bases had no gene match. The germline gives CDR1 MDHEN, CDR2 SYDVKM. CDR3 sequence reads: CASSQGQPKLFF. The CDR3 nucleotides read TGTGCCAGCAGTCAGGGACAGCCAAAACTGTTTTTT. Supplemented by reference TRBV28 and TRBJ1-4, the full variable domain reads DVKVTQSSRYLVKRTGEKVFLECVQDMDHENMFWYRQDPGLGLRLIYFSYDVKMKEKGDIPEGYSVSREKKERFSLILESASTNQTSMYLCASSQGQPKLFFGSGTQLSVL.

This clonotype came up a few times. V is TRBV2 and J is TRBJ2-1; 12 bases map to TRBD2. The J segment lost 13 bases and the V segment lost 7 bases, leaving 5 bases of the junction unmatched. From germline, CDR1 is SNHLY and CDR2 FYNNEI. The CDR3 contains 12 residues. CDR3 amino acids: CASTLAGGIQFF. The CDR3, as DNA: TGTGCCAGCACACTAGCGGGGGGCATTCAGTTCTTC.

This clonotype was detected only a few times. V and J are TRBV29-1 and TRBJ2-7; D is tentatively TRBD1 or TRBD2 (5 bases each). The V gene's germline CDR1 is SQVTM and CDR2 ANQGSEA. V gave up 7 bases and J gave up 2 bases, with 18 bases separating them. The CDR3 spans 14 residues. The CDR3 bases are TGCAGCGCGATCCGGGACGGTGGGGCCTACGAGCAGTACTTC. Amino acid sequence: CSAIRDGGAYEQYF.

This clonotype appeared many times. V is TRBV29-1 and J is TRBJ2-7; D call uncertain. This CDR3 is built from 12 residues. Trimming removed 7 bases at V and 0 bases at J, with 10 bases between. In germline, CDR1 is SQVTM, CDR2 ANQGSEA. CDR3 bases: TGCAGCGCCCTCGGACCCTCCTACGAGCAGTACTTC. It translates to CSALGPSYEQYF.